The present T cell receptor beta chain was sequenced within a study of cytotoxic CD8 clonotypes in ibrutinib-treated CLL. Across the study: Sample averages reached about 260,000 productive templates and tens of thousands of productive rearrangements. Regarding the study as a whole: Clonality rose at ibrutinib response and fell back toward baseline at progression.

Produced via immunoSEQ multiplex PCR; TCRdb's table is partial and in-frame only. The sample shows some 150,000 clones, 60% to 85% of them seen only once. TCR beta libraries used 2 to 2.5 micrograms of genomic DNA from cryopreserved PBMCs. A remark on this clone: The antigen is unknown.

CDR3 size: 15 residues. From germline, CDR1 is LNHDA and CDR2 SQIVND (reference sequence). J lost 1 base, V lost 3 bases, and 5 bases had no gene match. Sequenced material: PBMCs, taken after 12 months of ibrutinib treatment. This receptor was taken from a human donor with chronic lymphocytic leukemia. This sequence joins TRBV19 and TRBJ2-7, with 8 bases aligning to TRBD1. The CDR3 sequence: CASSMFGQGSYEQYF. Here the CDR3 DNA reads TGTGCCAGTAGTATGTTCGGACAGGGTTCCTACGAGCAGTACTTC.